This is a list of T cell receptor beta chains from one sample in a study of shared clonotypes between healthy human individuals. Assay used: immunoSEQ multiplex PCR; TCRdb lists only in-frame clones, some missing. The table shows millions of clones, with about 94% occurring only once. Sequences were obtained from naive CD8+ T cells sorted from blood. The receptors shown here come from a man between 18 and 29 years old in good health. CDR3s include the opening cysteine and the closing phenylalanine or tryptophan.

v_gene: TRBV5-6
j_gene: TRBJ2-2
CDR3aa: CASSFPWGEISGELFF

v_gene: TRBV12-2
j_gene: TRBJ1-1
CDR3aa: CASRLLTPEAFF

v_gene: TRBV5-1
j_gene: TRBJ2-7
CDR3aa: CASSPDGQGAYEQYF

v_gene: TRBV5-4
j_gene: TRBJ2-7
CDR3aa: CASSSGTEPYEQYF

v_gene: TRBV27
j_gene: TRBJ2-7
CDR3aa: CASSGQGTYEQYF

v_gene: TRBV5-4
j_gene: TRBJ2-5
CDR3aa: CASSSAGSLVGETQYF

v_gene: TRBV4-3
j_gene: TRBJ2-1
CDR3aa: CASSRGSNEQFF

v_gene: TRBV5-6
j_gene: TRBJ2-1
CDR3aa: CASSPGDNEQFF

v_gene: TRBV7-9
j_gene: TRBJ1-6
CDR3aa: CASSLLGENNSPLHF

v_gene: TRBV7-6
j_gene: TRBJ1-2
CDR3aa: CASSLGVTHSEGAIGYTF

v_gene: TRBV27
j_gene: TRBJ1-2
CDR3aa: CASSLSLATGANYGYTF

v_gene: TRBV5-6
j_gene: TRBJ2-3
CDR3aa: CASSPGADTQYF

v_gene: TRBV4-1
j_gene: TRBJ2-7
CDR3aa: CASSQTSGSGYEQYF

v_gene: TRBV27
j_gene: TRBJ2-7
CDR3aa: CASSLSRSHEQYF

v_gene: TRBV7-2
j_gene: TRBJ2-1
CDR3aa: CASSLWADKNNEQFF

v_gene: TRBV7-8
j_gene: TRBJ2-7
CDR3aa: CASSFEASEQYF

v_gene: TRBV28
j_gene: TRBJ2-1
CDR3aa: CASAAEGGHNEQFF

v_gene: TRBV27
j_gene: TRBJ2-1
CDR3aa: CASSLSGGPYNEQFF

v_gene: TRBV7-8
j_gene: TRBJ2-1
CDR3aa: CASSPDPVQSYNEQFF

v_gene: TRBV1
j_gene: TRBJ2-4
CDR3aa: CTSSQENSGGTLAKNIQYF

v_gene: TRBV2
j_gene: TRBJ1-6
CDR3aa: CASRQDSGHYNSPLHF

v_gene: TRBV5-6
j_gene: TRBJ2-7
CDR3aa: CASSTLEEQYF

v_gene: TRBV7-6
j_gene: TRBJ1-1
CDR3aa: CASSVEALLGNTEAFF

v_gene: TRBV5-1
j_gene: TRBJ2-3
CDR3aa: CASTPQGDTQYF

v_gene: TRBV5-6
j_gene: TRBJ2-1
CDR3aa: CASILGGQGAGNEQFF

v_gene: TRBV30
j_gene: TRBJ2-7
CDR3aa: CAWSQDSYEQYF

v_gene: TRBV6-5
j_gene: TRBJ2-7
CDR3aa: CASSPETGGTYEQYF

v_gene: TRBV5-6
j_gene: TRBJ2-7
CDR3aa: CASSQGRLYEQYF

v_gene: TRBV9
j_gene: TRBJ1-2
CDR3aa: CASSPGGAEANYGYTF

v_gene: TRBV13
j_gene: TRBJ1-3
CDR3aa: CASSSEHHGAGNTIYF

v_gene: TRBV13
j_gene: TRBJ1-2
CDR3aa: CASSLLDYGYTF

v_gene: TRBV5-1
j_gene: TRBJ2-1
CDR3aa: CASSFGNGGEGEQFF

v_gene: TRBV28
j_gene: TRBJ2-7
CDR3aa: CASSPHETAEQYF

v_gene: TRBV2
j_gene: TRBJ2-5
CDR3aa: CASGTSGGRETQYF

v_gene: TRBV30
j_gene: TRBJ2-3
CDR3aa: CAWVGRTYTDTQYF

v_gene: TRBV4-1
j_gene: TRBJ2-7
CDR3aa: CASSHLTGSYEQYF

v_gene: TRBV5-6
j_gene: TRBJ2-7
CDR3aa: CASSGPGHGRYEQYF

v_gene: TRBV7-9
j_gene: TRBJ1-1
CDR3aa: CASSSTGEFITEAFF

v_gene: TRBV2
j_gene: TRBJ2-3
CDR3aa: CASLPGQGYTQYF

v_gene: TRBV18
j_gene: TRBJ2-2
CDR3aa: CASSRRTGGYGGELFF

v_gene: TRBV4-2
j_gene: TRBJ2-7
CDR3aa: CASSQDGTSGGNSYEQYF

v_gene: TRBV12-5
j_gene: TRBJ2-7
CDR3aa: CASGPGTTYEQYF

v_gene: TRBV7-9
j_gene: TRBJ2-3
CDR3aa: CASSLARAPTDTQYF